One sample yielded the 30 T cell receptor beta chains listed below, sequenced in a study of CXCR3-negative and CXCR3-positive naive CD8 T cells. The libraries of TRB cDNA were prepared using 5' RACE with UMI labels. TCRdb reworked the 5' RACE reads into one entry per CDR3 protein, no DNA. The table for this sample gives tens of thousands of distinct CDR3 sequences. The specimen sequenced was memory CD8+ T cells from blood. Receptors originate from a human donor in good health. Some clones in this sample may be carry-over from other donors' samples.

The V call is TRBV5-1, the J call TRBJ2-7; the TCRdb D gene call, TRBD1, has no DNA to confirm it. Germline lookup yields CDR1 SGHRS and CDR2 YFSETQ. The CDR3 extends over 13 amino acids. The CDR3 is CASSLVDSYEQYF.

V is TRBV21-1 and J is TRBJ1-5; with no DNA, the TCRdb D assignment of TRBD1 cannot be verified. TRBV21-1 is designated a pseudogene. The CDR3 loop spans 15 amino acids. The CDR3 loop is CASSKGGRVRQPQHF.

V gene TRBV6-5 combines with J gene TRBJ1-1; TCRdb selects TRBD1, and the lack of DNA leaves this call unchecked. Germline CDR1 reads MNHEY; CDR2 reads SVGAGI. The CDR3 is made up of 14 amino acids. This chain's CDR3 is CASTPDRRNTEAFF.

The genes are TRBV11-2 and TRBJ2-2; TCRdb's D call, TRBD1, is unchecked because there is no DNA. The length of the CDR3 is 19 residues. Germline V gene data show CDR1 as SGHAT and CDR2 as FQNNGV. The CDR3 reads CASSLDQGAPWRNTGELFF.

The rearrangement links TRBV2 to TRBJ2-7; as DNA is missing, the TRBD1 call by TCRdb cannot be tested. Germline V gene data show CDR1 as SNHLY and CDR2 as FYNNEI. This CDR3 is built from 16 residues. The CDR3: CASSAAVGTVSYEQYF.

J is TRBJ2-3 and V is TRBV6-5; checking the TCRdb D call of TRBD1 is not possible without DNA. There are 12 residues in the CDR3. Germline V gives CDR1 MNHEY, CDR2 SVGAGI. The CDR3 spells CASREGVDTQYF.

The V call is TRBV4-1, the J call TRBJ1-2; the D call of TRBD1 rests on TCRdb alone, since no DNA is present to check it. The V gene's germline CDR1 is MGHRA and CDR2 YSYEKL. This CDR3 spans 18 amino acids. The CDR3 loop is CASSQDERTGRRVGGYTF.

V gene TRBV6-5 combines with J gene TRBJ2-1. The CDR3 extends over 12 amino acids. Germline CDR1 is MNHEY and CDR2 is SVGAGI. CDR3 protein: CASSQEDNEQFF.

This chain links TRBV13 with TRBJ2-7; TCRdb returns TRBD1, unconfirmable since there is no DNA. Germline values: CDR1 PRHDT, CDR2 FYEKMQ (reference sequence). The CDR3 is 15 amino acids. CDR3 sequence: CASSRDRSLGAQQYF.

The CDR3 region is CASSLVPSGTDTQYF. The chain combines TRBV7-2 with TRBJ2-3; TCRdb calls TRBD2, which cannot be checked without DNA. Germline V gene lookup returns CDR1 SGHTA and CDR2 FQGNSA. The length of the CDR3 is 15 residues.

The V call is TRBV20-1, the J call TRBJ1-1. The CDR3 spans 13 residues. In germline, CDR1 is DFQATT, CDR2 SNEGSKA (reference sequence). The CDR3 protein is CSARSDRNTEAFF.

The genes are TRBV11-2 and TRBJ1-1. This CDR3 region has 15 residues. The germline V gene encodes CDR1 SGHAT and CDR2 FQNNGV. CDR3 protein: CASSPSSGRDTEAFF.

The genes are TRBV9 and TRBJ1-2; TCRdb indicates TRBD1, and absent DNA this call remains unverified. The V gene's germline CDR1 is SGDLS and CDR2 YYNGEE. This CDR3 has 15 amino acids. CDR3 amino acids: CASSFTRTVGRGYTF. Based on the CDR3 plus reference TRBV9 and TRBJ1-2, the full variable domain is DSGVTQTPKHLITATGQRVTLRCSPRSGDLSVYWYQQSLDQGLQFLIQYYNGEERAKGNILERFSAQQFPDLHSELNLSSLELGDSALYFCASSFTRTVGRGYTFGSGTRLTVV.

The chain employs TRBV11-1 and TRBJ2-7. This CDR3 has 14 amino acids. Germline V CDR1 and CDR2: SGHAT, FQDESV (reference sequence). CDR3 in amino acids: CASSPRWSSYEQYF.

CDR3: CASSYRVPEQYF. The chain links TRBV28 to TRBJ2-7; lacking DNA, the TRBD1 call made by TCRdb goes unchecked. CDR3 length equals 12 residues. Germline loops: CDR1 MDHEN, CDR2 SYDVKM.

The chain has TRBV5-1 and TRBJ1-1; the TCRdb D gene call, TRBD1, has no DNA to confirm it. Germline loops: CDR1 SGHRS, CDR2 YFSETQ. This CDR3 is 15 amino acids long. Here the CDR3 reads CASSPGWGDYSEAFF.

This chain joins TRBV14 and TRBJ2-7; as DNA is missing, the TRBD2 call by TCRdb cannot be tested. CDR3 length: 15 amino acids. The germline CDR1 and CDR2 sequences are SGHDN and FVKESK. The CDR3 sequence is CASSQGLALGYEQYF.

This rearrangement joins TRBV6-6 to TRBJ2-7. The germline CDR1 and CDR2 sequences are MNHNY and SVGAGI (reference sequence). The CDR3 sequence is 13 residues long. The chain's CDR3 is CASTDGSFYEQYF.

V and J are TRBV6-5 and TRBJ2-2; checking the TCRdb D call of TRBD1 is not possible without DNA. This CDR3 is built from 12 residues. CDR1 and CDR2 from the germline V gene are MNHEY and SVGAGI. The CDR3 loop is CASSPGSGELFF.

This chain joins TRBV2 and TRBJ2-4; TCRdb calls TRBD2, which cannot be checked without DNA. The CDR3 is 13 amino acids. CDR1 SNHLY and CDR2 FYNNEI come from the germline V gene. The chain's CDR3 is CASLGGERNIQYF.

The chain has TRBV7-9 and TRBJ2-1; TCRdb selects TRBD2, and the lack of DNA leaves this call unchecked. The CDR3 loop spans 20 amino acids. Germline CDR1 SEHNR, CDR2 FQNEAQ (reference sequence). The CDR3 spells CASSHTIAPFLAGGGNEQFF.

The rearrangement links TRBV2 to TRBJ2-2; with no DNA, the TCRdb D assignment of TRBD1 cannot be verified. The CDR3 spans 15 residues. The germline V gene encodes CDR1 SNHLY and CDR2 FYNNEI. This CDR3 reads CASSEPGRDTGELFF.

V and J are TRBV25-1 and TRBJ2-2; with no DNA, the TCRdb D assignment of TRBD2 cannot be verified. The germline V gene has CDR1 MGHDK and CDR2 SYGVNS. The CDR3 runs to 15 residues. This CDR3 reads CASSDGGFSTGELFF.

The chain recombines TRBV6-6 with TRBJ1-2. CDR1 MNHNY and CDR2 SVGAGI come from the germline V gene (reference sequence). This CDR3 is 15 amino acids long. CDR3 region: CASSQTGTAIKGYTF.

The rearrangement links TRBV7-9 to TRBJ2-1. Germline CDR1 and CDR2: SEHNR and FQNEAQ (reference sequence). CDR3 length: 12 residues. CDR3 sequence: CAVPASYNEQFF.

V usage is TRBV10-3 and J usage is TRBJ1-3; without DNA, the TCRdb call of TRBD1 cannot be checked. The CDR3 has 12 amino acids. Per the germline V gene, CDR1 is ENHRY and CDR2 is SYGVKD. The CDR3 here is CAIGTGRNTIYF.

The chain joins TRBV5-6 to TRBJ2-7; the TRBD2 assignment by TCRdb is unverifiable without DNA. CDR3 size: 16 residues. CDR1 is SGHDT, CDR2 YYEEEE, per germline. The CDR3 here is CASSPSGSTNPYEQYF. Together with reference TRBV5-6 and TRBJ2-7, the CDR3 gives the full variable domain: DAGVTQSPTHLIKTRGQQVTLRCSPKSGHDTVSWYQQALGQGPQFIFQYYEEEERQRGNFPDRFSGHQFPNYSSELNVNALLLGDSALYLCASSPSGSTNPYEQYFGPGTRLTVT.

V gene TRBV6-6 combines with J gene TRBJ2-1; absent DNA, TCRdb's TRBD2 call cannot be checked. CDR1 and CDR2 (germline): MNHNY, SVGAGI (reference sequence). The CDR3 consists of 16 residues. CDR3 residues: CASSYSSGLAGNEQFF.

The V call is TRBV29-1, the J call TRBJ2-3; as DNA is missing, the TRBD1 call by TCRdb cannot be tested. CDR1 is SQVTM and CDR2 is ANQGSEA in the germline V gene. CDR3 length equals 14 residues. The chain's CDR3 is CSAEGGSDGDTQYF.

V usage is TRBV27 and J usage is TRBJ2-1; lacking DNA, the TRBD2 call made by TCRdb goes unchecked. CDR3 length: 15 amino acids. Germline V lookup: CDR1 MNHEY, CDR2 SMNVEV (reference sequence). The CDR3 reads CASSPSASSYNEQFF.